Following are 7 T cell receptor beta chains from one sample sequenced in a study of early T cells in non-severe SARS-CoV-2 infection. Via MiXCR, TCRdb re-called the 5' RACE reads, giving one row per CDR3 protein. The data hold 70,000 to 85,000 distinct CDR3 sequences, with roughly an eighth observed a single time. The sample was whole blood. Receptor source: an adult who was a healthcare worker with PCR-confirmed SARS-CoV-2 infection or an uninfected control (not recorded which).

This chain connects TRBV18 to TRBJ1-1; 7 bases are shared with TRBD1. CDR3 length equals 14 residues. The V and J ends lost 3 bases and 2 bases, in that order; junction bases with no gene match: 3. The germline V gene has CDR1 KGHSH and CDR2 LQKENI. CDR3 nucleotides: TGTGCCAGCTCACCGACAGGGCCTAACACTGAAGCTTTCTTT. Its translation is CASSPTGPNTEAFF.

This clonotype was seen many times. The rearrangement uses TRBV5-1 and TRBJ1-5, with TRBD1 as a possible D gene (5 bases). Germline V gives CDR1 SGHRS, CDR2 YFSETQ. The ends were cut back, 0 bases at V and 4 bases at J, with 8 bases in the middle. The CDR3 covers 14 residues. DNA of the CDR3: TGCGCCAGCAGCTTGGAGGCAGGGAATCAGCCCCAGCATTTT. It specifies CASSLEAGNQPQHF.

This clonotype was found many times. The V gene is TRBV7-9, the J gene TRBJ1-2; 9 nucleotides line up with TRBD1. The germline CDR1 and CDR2 sequences are SEHNR and FQNEAQ (reference sequence). The CDR3 contains 15 residues. After removal of 7 bases from V and 6 bases from J, the junction contained 12 bases not matched to a gene. The CDR3 DNA reads as TGTGCCAGCACCCCTTGGGTACAGGGGGCAAATGGCTACACCTTC. Protein sequence: CASTPWVQGANGYTF.

This sequence joins TRBV6-1 and TRBJ2-5; no definite D call. The V end was cut by 8 bases, the J end by 4 bases, with 8 bases between. This CDR3 is 11 amino acids long. Germline V gene lookup returns CDR1 MNHNS and CDR2 SASEGT. CDR3: CASSHVETQYF. The CDR3, as DNA: TGTGCCAGCTCCCACGTAGAGACCCAGTACTTC.

In its sample, this clonotype was seen a few times. The chain joins TRBV6-1 to TRBJ2-1; TRBD1 matches 9 bases. Germline CDR1 and CDR2: MNHNS and SASEGT. CDR3 length equals 16 residues. The trim removed 6 bases at V and 4 bases at J, leaving 10 bases unmatched. This CDR3 reads CASRPTGQGSYNEQFF. The CDR3 bases are TGTGCCAGCAGGCCCACGGGACAGGGATCTTACAATGAGCAGTTCTTC.

This clonotype was picked up many times. The chain carries TRBV5-1 and TRBJ1-4; unclear D gene. The germline V and J ends were trimmed by 4 bases and 5 bases, with 15 bases remaining between them. In germline, CDR1 is SGHRS, CDR2 YFSETQ. The CDR3 consists of 15 residues. Here the CDR3 DNA reads TGCGCCAGCAGCCCCGGAGTAGGAGCAAATGAAAAACTGTTTTTT. Protein: CASSPGVGANEKLFF.

The chain recombines TRBV7-6 with TRBJ2-1; 7 nucleotides align to TRBD1. V trimming: 4 bases; J trimming: 0 bases; junction bases outside the gene matches: 3. CDR3 length: 15 amino acids. The germline V gene encodes CDR1 SGHVS and CDR2 FNYEAQ. The CDR3 bases are TGTGCCAGCAGCTACCGGGACAGCTCCTACAATGAGCAGTTCTTC. It specifies CASSYRDSSYNEQFF.